This TCR beta chain was recovered during a study of blood T cells in healthy people across ages. Study-level results: Donors of long life had a larger count of naive CD4+ cells and greater diversity than aged donors. Per million T cells, TCR beta diversity dropped about linearly as age rose. Unknown donor CMV status possibly confounded expanded clonotype changes.

Sample-barcoded 5' priming and a J-beta primer mix drove a second PCR of 7 to 11 cycles. Using its own MiXCR run on the 5' RACE reads, TCRdb lists one record per CDR3 protein. The repertoire includes almost 800,000 distinct CDR3 sequences, nearly 60% of them detected once, and roughly 22% sits in the top ten. The CDR3 covers 17 residues. Germline loops: CDR1 SEHNR, CDR2 FQNEAQ (reference sequence). V trimming: 6 bases; J trimming: 4 bases; junction bases outside the gene matches: 11. This clonotype has only one observation. The antigen remains undetermined. The rearrangement uses TRBV7-9 and TRBJ2-2, with 10 bases identical to TRBD2. Source material: blood. The origin of this receptor is a man aged 25 to 40 in good health. Written as DNA, the CDR3 is TGTGCCAGCAGGTCCAATCTAGCGGGAGAGGGCACCGGGGAGCTGTTTTTT. Residues: CASRSNLAGEGTGELFF.